Listed below are T cell receptor beta chains from one sample, sequenced in a study of blood T cell repertoires in COVID-19. Produced via immunoSEQ multiplex PCR; TCRdb's table is partial and in-frame only. In the table there are about 300,000 clones, about 85% of which are singletons. Sequenced: PBMCs or T cells enriched from blood (not recorded which). These receptors were taken from a woman aged 30 to 39 who had recovered from COVID-19. CDR3s include the opening cysteine and the closing phenylalanine or tryptophan. A D gene is named only where the DNA matches it firmly. The size entry is marked missing in some rows and otherwise reads once, few, many or a size class.

abundance	d_gene	v_gene	j_gene	CDR3aa	CDR3nt
.	TRBD1	TRBV9	TRBJ1-6	CASSAVTGGGNSPLHF	TGTGCCAGCAGCGCTGTAACAGGGGGCGGGAATTCACCCCTCCACTTT
.	.	TRBV10-3	TRBJ1-2	CAISGPGGGYGYTF	TGTGCCATCAGTGGACCGGGAGGAGGGTATGGCTACACCTTC
.	.	TRBV5-6	TRBJ2-1	CASSWGTIDEQFF	TGTGCCAGCAGCTGGGGGACAATCGATGAGCAGTTCTTC
.	.	TRBV19	TRBJ1-2	CASRRGDAEAFNYGYTF	TGTGCCAGTAGACGGGGGGACGCGGAGGCCTTTAACTATGGCTACACCTTC
.	TRBD2	TRBV4-2	TRBJ2-2	CASSRDPSGGLNTGELFF	TGTGCCAGCAGCCGGGATCCTAGCGGGGGCCTAAACACCGGGGAGCTGTTTTTT
.	.	TRBV11-2	TRBJ2-7	CASSRSGSSSYEQYF	TGTGCCAGCAGCCGTTCAGGGTCGTCCTCCTACGAGCAGTACTTC
.	.	TRBV2	TRBJ1-2	CASNAQGSYGYTF	TGTGCCAGCAACGCACAGGGCTCCTATGGCTACACCTTC
.	TRBD1	TRBV4-2	TRBJ1-5	CASSQGGGTGGISNQPQHF	TGTGCCAGCAGCCAAGGAGGCGGGACAGGGGGGATTAGCAATCAGCCCCAGCATTTT
.	.	TRBV4-2	TRBJ2-1	CASREGATSYNEQFF	TGTGCCAGCCGGGAGGGGGCCACCTCCTACAATGAGCAGTTCTTC
.	.	TRBV19	TRBJ1-2	CASGTQRNGYTF	TGTGCCAGTGGGACACAGAGAAATGGCTACACCTTC
.	.	TRBV5-1	TRBJ2-3	CASGQSSTDTQYF	TGCGCCAGCGGACAGAGCTCCACAGATACGCAGTATTTT
.	TRBD1	TRBV29-1	TRBJ2-5	CSVDGQGVGETQYF	TGCAGCGTCGATGGACAGGGCGTCGGGGAGACCCAGTACTTC
.	.	TRBV20-1	TRBJ1-1	CSAWGGTEAFF	TGCAGTGCCTGGGGAGGCACTGAAGCTTTCTTT
.	.	TRBV6-1	TRBJ1-4	CASSEDWTTNEKLFF	TGTGCCAGCAGTGAGGACTGGACCACTAATGAAAAACTGTTTTTT
few	TRBD2	TRBV4-1	TRBJ2-7	CASSQVGTSDREQYF	TGCGCCAGCAGCCAAGTTGGGACTAGCGATCGGGAGCAGTACTTC
few	TRBD1	TRBV27	TRBJ1-4	CASRKQGALANEKLFF	TGTGCCAGCAGAAAACAGGGGGCGCTAGCTAATGAAAAACTGTTTTTT
.	.	TRBV4-1	TRBJ2-7	CASSHPLAAYEQYF	TGCGCCAGCAGCCACCCCTTAGCTGCCTACGAGCAGTACTTC
.	.	TRBV19	TRBJ2-5	CASSISYQETQYF	TGTGCCAGTAGTATCTCGTACCAAGAGACCCAGTACTTC
.	TRBD1	TRBV20-1	TRBJ1-3	CSASPGQGANTIYF	TGCAGTGCTAGTCCTGGGCAGGGGGCAAACACCATATATTTT
.	TRBD1	TRBV3-1/TRBV3-2	TRBJ1-2	CASSRQGAYGYTF	TGTGCCAGCAGCCGACAGGGGGCGTATGGCTACACCTTC
.	.	TRBV11-3	TRBJ2-1	CASSFEEYNEQFF	TGTGCCAGCAGCTTTGAGGAGTACAATGAGCAGTTCTTC
.	.	TRBV13	TRBJ2-1	CASSLAWRGRHNEQFF	TGTGCCAGCAGCTTAGCTTGGCGGGGGCGCCACAATGAGCAGTTCTTC
.	.	TRBV5-1	TRBJ1-1	CASSPDYSGITEAFF	TGCGCCAGCAGCCCTGATTATTCAGGGATCACTGAAGCTTTCTTT